The T cell receptor (beta chain) under discussion was sequenced for a study of response to subunit inactivated influenza vaccine. Notes on the study in general: Authors suggested that a seasonal influenza vaccination recruits few new T cells each time.

Concerning this clonotype: Antigen: not known.

TCRdb re-derived calls from the RT-PCR reads in MiXCR, one entry per CDR3 protein. The data hold 650,000 to 800,000 distinct CDR3 sequences, with 11% to 15% observed a single time. The germline V gene encodes CDR1 DFQATT and CDR2 SNEGSKA (reference sequence). The CDR3 has 17 residues. Trimming cost V 5 bases and J 3 bases; bases outside gene matches: 12. This receptor was obtained from a man aged 50 or older who received an inactivated influenza vaccine. The starting material was PBMCs from blood, obtained around two weeks before vaccination. The V gene is TRBV20-1, the J gene TRBJ2-2, with 10 bases identical to TRBD2. CDR3 nucleotide sequence: TGCAGTGCTGGGGGTCTAGCGGGAGATCCCTACACCGGGGAGCTGTTTTTT. Amino acids: CSAGGLAGDPYTGELFF.